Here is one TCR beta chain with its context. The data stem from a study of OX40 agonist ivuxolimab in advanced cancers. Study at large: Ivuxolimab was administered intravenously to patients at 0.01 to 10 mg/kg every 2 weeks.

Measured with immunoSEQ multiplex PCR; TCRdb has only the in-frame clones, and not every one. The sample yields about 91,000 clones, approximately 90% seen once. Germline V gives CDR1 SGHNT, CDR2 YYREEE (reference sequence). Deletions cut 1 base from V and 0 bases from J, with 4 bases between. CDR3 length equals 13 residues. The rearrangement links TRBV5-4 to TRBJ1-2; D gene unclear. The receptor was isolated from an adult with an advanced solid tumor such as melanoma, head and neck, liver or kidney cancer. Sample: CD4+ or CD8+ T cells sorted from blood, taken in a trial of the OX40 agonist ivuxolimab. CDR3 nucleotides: TGTGCCAGCAGCTTGACAGCTAACTATGGCTACACCTTC. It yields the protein CASSLTANYGYTF.